This T cell receptor beta chain was observed in a study of blood T cell repertoires in COVID-19. The wider study: Italy, Spain and the United States were the sources of the convalescent and acute COVID-19 samples.

In germline, CDR1 is SGHDT, CDR2 YYEEEE. Between the trimmed V and J ends, which lost 4 bases and 4 bases, there was a span of 17 bases. CDR3 length equals 15 residues. Source study methods: Reference gene primer amplification gave nucleated cell count estimates. Libraries were prepared by immunoSEQ multiplex PCR; TCRdb keeps only in-frame clonotypes and omits some of them. V, J and clone size are taken as reported in that table, and D and trimming were inferred from the DNA itself. Of approximately 390,000 clones in the sample, around 90% were seen once. The chain couples TRBV5-6 to TRBJ1-1; D may be TRBD1 (6 bases). Material for sequencing was peripheral blood. The origin of this receptor is a man in his late teens or twenties with active or convalescent COVID-19. This CDR3 is CASSVKQGFGTEAFF. CDR3 DNA sequence: TGTGCCAGCAGCGTAAAACAGGGCTTCGGCACTGAAGCTTTCTTT. Combining the CDR3 with reference TRBV5-6 and TRBJ1-1 gives the whole variable domain DAGVTQSPTHLIKTRGQQVTLRCSPKSGHDTVSWYQQALGQGPQFIFQYYEEEERQRGNFPDRFSGHQFPNYSSELNVNALLLGDSALYLCASSVKQGFGTEAFFGQGTRLTVV.